This TCR beta chain came from a study of control samples from healthy donors and cancer patients. Here immunoSEQ multiplex PCR was the method, and the copy in TCRdb shows in-frame clones only, minus some. The sample records about 170,000 clones, 91% being singletons. The CDR3 length is 15 residues. V lost 4 bases to trimming and J lost 4 bases, with 15 bases between them. CDR1 and CDR2 from the germline V gene are SGDLS and YYNGEE. The rearrangement uses TRBV9 and TRBJ2-1, with D possibly TRBD2 on 7 matching bases. The receptor's source is a woman in her 40s in good health. Sequencing was carried out using blood. DNA for the CDR3: TGTGCCAGCAGCTTTTCGGGGGGCGCTTACAATGAGCAGTTCTTC. Amino acids: CASSFSGGAYNEQFF.